The source of this T cell receptor beta chain is a study of spatial heterogeneity in lung cancer. Across the whole study: On average, each unique TCR and UMI combination appeared more than ten times in raw reads. Points from the study as a whole: Within tumors, counts of expanded alpha and beta TCRs tracked tumor mutation counts.

This clonotype was seen many times. Its antigen is not identified. Time point noted: sample taken at primary tumor resection. Samples were obtained from around 73 donors, all untreated early-stage non-small cell lung cancer patients. Tumor, nontumor lung or frozen PBMC supplied whole RNA that was sequenced unsorted. The V and J ends lost 8 bases and 9 bases respectively, with 13 bases between them. This CDR3 is 11 amino acids long. Germline values: CDR1 MNHEY, CDR2 SVGAGI. Every molecule of TCR cDNA had its own unique molecular identifier. MiXCR was run by TCRdb on the 5' RACE reads, yielding one entry per CDR3 protein. The data hold fewer than 4,000 distinct CDR3 sequences, with roughly 5.3% observed a single time.

The rearrangement uses TRBV6-5 and TRBJ1-2; D is ambiguous. Sequenced material: lung tumor tissue, taken at surgery. This TCR was recovered from a female donor with early-stage non-small cell lung cancer. CDR3 amino acids: CASARDDSYTF. CDR3 nucleotides: TGTGCCAGCGCAAGAGACGATAGCTACACCTTC.